This T cell receptor (beta chain) was sequenced during a study of human T cells and chemical hapten exposure. This CDR3 is built from 13 residues. Looked up from germline, CDR1 is DFQATT and CDR2 is SNEGSKA (reference sequence). Trimming shortened V by 5 bases and J by 4 bases, and 14 bases separated the two germline ends. TCRdb fed the RACE reads into MiXCR, producing one record per CDR3 protein. Of nearly 350,000 distinct CDR3 sequences detected, around 6.9% appear once; the ten largest clones hold 8.4%. Stated time point: patch test 1, 2 weeks after DPC sensitization. Described treatment: therapeutic diphenylcyclopropenone sensitization with weekly scalp DPC. This clonotype came up a few times.

This clonotype originated in a woman under 30 with alopecia areata. Some clones in this sample may be carry-over from other donors' samples. The sample here was whole blood, taken in connection with sensitization to the hapten diphenylcyclopropenone (DPC). The chain links TRBV20-1 to TRBJ1-2; no reliable D call. CDR3 residues: CSAPPTGGYGYTF. The CDR3 bases are TGCAGTGCTCCCCCGACGGGAGGCTATGGCTACACCTTC.